The clone carrying this T cell receptor (beta chain) was recorded many times. The sample belongs to a study of early T cells in non-severe SARS-CoV-2 infection. Each cDNA molecule carried a unique molecular identifier. One entry per CDR3 protein, called by TCRdb with MiXCR from the 5' RACE reads. The data show roughly 50,000 distinct CDR3 sequences, approximately 7.5% seen once. CDR1 is SEHNR, CDR2 FQNEAQ, per germline (reference sequence). This CDR3 is 13 amino acids long. After removal of 6 bases from V and 4 bases from J, the junction contained 4 bases not matched to a gene. The V gene is TRBV7-9, the J gene TRBJ1-1; 8 bases fit TRBD1. The TCR was taken from an adult who was a healthcare worker with PCR-confirmed SARS-CoV-2 infection or an uninfected control (not recorded which). Sequences were obtained from whole blood. CDR3 DNA sequence: TGTGCCAGCAGTTCGACAGGGGTCACTGAAGCTTTCTTT. Amino acids: CASSSTGVTEAFF.